The entry below gives a single T cell receptor beta chain sequence along with its context. The sample belongs to a study of blood T cell repertoires in COVID-19. At the level of the study: Collection of acute and convalescent COVID-19 samples took place in the United States, Italy and Spain.

In the study's own analysis: The authors estimated nucleated cell counts from reference gene primer amplification. The protocol was immunoSEQ multiplex PCR, while the TCRdb copy is restricted to in-frame clones and leaves out a portion. The DNA gave D and trimming, while V, J and clone size come from that table. The profile shows about 38,000 clones, 74% of them singletons. In Seattle, patients joined the study during active infection and were tracked longitudinally. This clonotype was sampled from a man aged 65-85 years with COVID-19, enrolled during active disease. Sequencing was carried out using peripheral blood.

The CDR3: CAWRGSRTGGRTEAFF. CDR3 DNA sequence: TGTGCCTGGAGAGGGTCTCGGACAGGGGGGCGGACTGAAGCTTTCTTT. The chain is built from TRBV30 and TRBJ1-1; 10 nucleotides agree with TRBD1. The trim removed 3 bases at V and 5 bases at J, leaving 12 bases unmatched. CDR3 size: 16 residues. From germline, CDR1 is GTSNPN and CDR2 SVGIG (reference sequence).